This T cell receptor (beta chain) emerged from a study of blood T cell repertoires in COVID-19. Across the study: Acute and convalescent COVID-19 specimens originated in the United States, Italy and Spain.

The protocol was immunoSEQ multiplex PCR, while the TCRdb copy is restricted to in-frame clones and leaves out a portion. The data contain about 71,000 clones, 85% to 90% of them singletons. CDR3 length equals 18 residues. CDR1 SEHNR and CDR2 FQNEAQ come from the germline V gene (reference sequence). With 5 bases clipped from V and 2 bases from J, the junction kept 3 bases outside the gene matches. Sequenced sample: peripheral blood. This clonotype was obtained from a man between 45 and 60 years old with active COVID-19. The rearrangement links TRBV7-9 to TRBJ2-6; TRBD2 agrees at 16 bases. The CDR3 sequence: CASSPGLAGGAGANVLTF. CDR3 in DNA: TGTGCCAGCAGCCCGGGACTAGCGGGAGGGGCTGGGGCCAACGTCCTGACTTTC.